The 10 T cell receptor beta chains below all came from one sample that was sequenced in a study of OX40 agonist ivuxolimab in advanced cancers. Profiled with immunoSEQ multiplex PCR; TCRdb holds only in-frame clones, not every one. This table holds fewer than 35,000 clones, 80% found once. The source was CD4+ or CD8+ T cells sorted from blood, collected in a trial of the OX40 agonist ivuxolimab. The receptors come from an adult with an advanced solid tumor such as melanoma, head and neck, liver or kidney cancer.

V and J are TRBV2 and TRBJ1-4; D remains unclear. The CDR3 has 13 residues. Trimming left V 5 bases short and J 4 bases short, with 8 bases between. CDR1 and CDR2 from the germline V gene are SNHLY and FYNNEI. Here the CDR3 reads CASSSALNEKLFF. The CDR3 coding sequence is TGTGCCAGCAGTTCGGCCCTTAATGAAAAACTGTTTTTT.

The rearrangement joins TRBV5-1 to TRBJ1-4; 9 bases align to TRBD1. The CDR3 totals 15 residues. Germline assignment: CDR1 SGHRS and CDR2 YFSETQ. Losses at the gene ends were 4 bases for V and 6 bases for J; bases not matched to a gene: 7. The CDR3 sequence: CASSAGTGSHEKLFF. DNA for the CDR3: TGCGCCAGCAGCGCAGGGACAGGGTCTCATGAAAAACTGTTTTTT.

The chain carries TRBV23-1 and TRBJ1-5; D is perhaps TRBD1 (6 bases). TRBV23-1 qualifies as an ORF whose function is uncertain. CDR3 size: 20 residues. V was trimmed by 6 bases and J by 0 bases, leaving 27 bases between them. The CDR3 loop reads CASRPGGSGQIILSNQPQHF. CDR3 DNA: TGCGCCAGCAGGCCGGGGGGGTCGGGACAAATTATTCTTAGCAATCAGCCCCAGCATTTT.

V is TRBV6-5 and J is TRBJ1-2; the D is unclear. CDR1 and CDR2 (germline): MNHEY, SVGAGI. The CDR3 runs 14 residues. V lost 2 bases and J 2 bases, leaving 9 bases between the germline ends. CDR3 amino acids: CASSYGRENYGYTF. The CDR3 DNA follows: TGTGCCAGCAGTTACGGGCGGGAGAACTATGGCTACACCTTC.

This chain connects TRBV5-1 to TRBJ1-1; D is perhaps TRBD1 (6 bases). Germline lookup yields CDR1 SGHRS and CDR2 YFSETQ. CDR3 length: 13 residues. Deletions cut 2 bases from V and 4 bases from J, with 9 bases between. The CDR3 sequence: CASSFQGSTEAFF. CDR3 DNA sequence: TGCGCCAGCAGCTTCCAGGGGTCCACTGAAGCTTTCTTT.

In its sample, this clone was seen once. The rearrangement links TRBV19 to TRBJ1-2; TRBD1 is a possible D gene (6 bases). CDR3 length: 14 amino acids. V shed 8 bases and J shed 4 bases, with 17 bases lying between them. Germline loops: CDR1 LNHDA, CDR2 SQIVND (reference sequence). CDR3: CASGRQGHGYGYTF. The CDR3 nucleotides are TGTGCCAGTGGCAGGCAGGGGCATGGCTATGGCTACACCTTC.

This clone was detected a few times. CDR3 amino acids: CASSLDPGQQDGYTF. CDR3 bases: TGTGCCAGCAGCCTCGACCCGGGACAGCAGGATGGCTACACCTTC. The chain uses TRBV6-6 and TRBJ1-2; 7 positions match TRBD1. Looked up from germline, CDR1 is MNHNY and CDR2 is SVGAGI (reference sequence). This CDR3 comprises 15 residues. Trimming took 6 bases from V and 6 from J; bases not matched to a gene: 13.

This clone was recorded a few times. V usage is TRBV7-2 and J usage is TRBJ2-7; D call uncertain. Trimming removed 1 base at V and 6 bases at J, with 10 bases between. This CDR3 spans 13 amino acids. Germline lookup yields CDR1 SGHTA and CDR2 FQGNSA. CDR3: CASSLGTGFEQYF. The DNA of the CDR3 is TGTGCCAGCAGCTTAGGAACGGGTTTCGAGCAGTACTTC.

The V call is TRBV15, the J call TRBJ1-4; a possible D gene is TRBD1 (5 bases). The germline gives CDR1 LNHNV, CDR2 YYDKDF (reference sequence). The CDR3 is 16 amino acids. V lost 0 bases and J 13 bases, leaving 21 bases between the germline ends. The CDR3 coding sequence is TGTGCCACCAGCAGAGATCTTTGGCAGGGTCATGGAAGACTGTTTTTT. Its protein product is CATSRDLWQGHGRLFF.

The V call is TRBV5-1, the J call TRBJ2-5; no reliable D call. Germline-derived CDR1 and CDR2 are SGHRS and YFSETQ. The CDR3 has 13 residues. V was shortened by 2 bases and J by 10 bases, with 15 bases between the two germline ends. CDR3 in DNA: TGCGCCAGCAGCTTCTCGGACCCGGGCGACCAGTACTTC. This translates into CASSFSDPGDQYF. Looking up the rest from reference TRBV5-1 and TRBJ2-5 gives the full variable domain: KAGVTQTPRYLIKTRGQQVTLSCSPISGHRSVSWYQQTPGQGLQFLFEYFSETQRNKGNFPGRFSGRQFSNSRSEMNVSTLELGDSALYLCASSFSDPGDQYFGPGTRLLVL.